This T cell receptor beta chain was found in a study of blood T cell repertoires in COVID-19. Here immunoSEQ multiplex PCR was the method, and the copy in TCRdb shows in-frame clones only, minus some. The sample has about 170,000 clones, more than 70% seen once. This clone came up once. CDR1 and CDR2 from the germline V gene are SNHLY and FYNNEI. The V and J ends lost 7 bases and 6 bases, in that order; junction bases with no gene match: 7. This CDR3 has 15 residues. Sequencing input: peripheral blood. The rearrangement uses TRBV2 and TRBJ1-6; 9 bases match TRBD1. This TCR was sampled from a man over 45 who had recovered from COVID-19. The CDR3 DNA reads TGTGCCAGCAAACCTGGGGACAGGGCTAATTCACCCCTCCACTTT. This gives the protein CASKPGDRANSPLHF.